This T cell receptor (beta chain) originates from a study of blood T cell repertoires in COVID-19. Study information: The United States, Italy and Spain were the sources of the acute and convalescent COVID-19 samples. T cells, B-cell-depleted T cells, or PBMCs provided the cDNA or gDNA that served as material.

CDR1 is SGHDT and CDR2 is YYEEEE in the germline V gene. The CDR3 extends over 13 amino acids. V was pared by 6 bases and J by 7 bases, with 17 bases between. Methods used by the authors: Cell counts per sample came from amplifying reference gene primers. Produced via immunoSEQ multiplex PCR; TCRdb's table is partial and in-frame only. V, J and clone size reflect that table, while D and trimming were determined from the DNA. This table holds 270,000 or so clones, about 80% found once. This clone was picked up a small number of times. The source of this sequence is a woman aged 50 to 65 who had recovered from COVID-19. Sequencing used peripheral blood. The V and J genes are TRBV5-6 and TRBJ2-7; D is possibly TRBD1 (5 bases). The CDR3: CASTLNAGWEQYF. The CDR3 DNA is TGTGCCAGCACGTTAAACGCAGGGTGGGAGCAGTACTTC. The full variable domain, with the rest looked up from reference TRBV5-6 and TRBJ2-7, is DAGVTQSPTHLIKTRGQQVTLRCSPKSGHDTVSWYQQALGQGPQFIFQYYEEEERQRGNFPDRFSGHQFPNYSSELNVNALLLGDSALYLCASTLNAGWEQYFGPGTRLTVT.